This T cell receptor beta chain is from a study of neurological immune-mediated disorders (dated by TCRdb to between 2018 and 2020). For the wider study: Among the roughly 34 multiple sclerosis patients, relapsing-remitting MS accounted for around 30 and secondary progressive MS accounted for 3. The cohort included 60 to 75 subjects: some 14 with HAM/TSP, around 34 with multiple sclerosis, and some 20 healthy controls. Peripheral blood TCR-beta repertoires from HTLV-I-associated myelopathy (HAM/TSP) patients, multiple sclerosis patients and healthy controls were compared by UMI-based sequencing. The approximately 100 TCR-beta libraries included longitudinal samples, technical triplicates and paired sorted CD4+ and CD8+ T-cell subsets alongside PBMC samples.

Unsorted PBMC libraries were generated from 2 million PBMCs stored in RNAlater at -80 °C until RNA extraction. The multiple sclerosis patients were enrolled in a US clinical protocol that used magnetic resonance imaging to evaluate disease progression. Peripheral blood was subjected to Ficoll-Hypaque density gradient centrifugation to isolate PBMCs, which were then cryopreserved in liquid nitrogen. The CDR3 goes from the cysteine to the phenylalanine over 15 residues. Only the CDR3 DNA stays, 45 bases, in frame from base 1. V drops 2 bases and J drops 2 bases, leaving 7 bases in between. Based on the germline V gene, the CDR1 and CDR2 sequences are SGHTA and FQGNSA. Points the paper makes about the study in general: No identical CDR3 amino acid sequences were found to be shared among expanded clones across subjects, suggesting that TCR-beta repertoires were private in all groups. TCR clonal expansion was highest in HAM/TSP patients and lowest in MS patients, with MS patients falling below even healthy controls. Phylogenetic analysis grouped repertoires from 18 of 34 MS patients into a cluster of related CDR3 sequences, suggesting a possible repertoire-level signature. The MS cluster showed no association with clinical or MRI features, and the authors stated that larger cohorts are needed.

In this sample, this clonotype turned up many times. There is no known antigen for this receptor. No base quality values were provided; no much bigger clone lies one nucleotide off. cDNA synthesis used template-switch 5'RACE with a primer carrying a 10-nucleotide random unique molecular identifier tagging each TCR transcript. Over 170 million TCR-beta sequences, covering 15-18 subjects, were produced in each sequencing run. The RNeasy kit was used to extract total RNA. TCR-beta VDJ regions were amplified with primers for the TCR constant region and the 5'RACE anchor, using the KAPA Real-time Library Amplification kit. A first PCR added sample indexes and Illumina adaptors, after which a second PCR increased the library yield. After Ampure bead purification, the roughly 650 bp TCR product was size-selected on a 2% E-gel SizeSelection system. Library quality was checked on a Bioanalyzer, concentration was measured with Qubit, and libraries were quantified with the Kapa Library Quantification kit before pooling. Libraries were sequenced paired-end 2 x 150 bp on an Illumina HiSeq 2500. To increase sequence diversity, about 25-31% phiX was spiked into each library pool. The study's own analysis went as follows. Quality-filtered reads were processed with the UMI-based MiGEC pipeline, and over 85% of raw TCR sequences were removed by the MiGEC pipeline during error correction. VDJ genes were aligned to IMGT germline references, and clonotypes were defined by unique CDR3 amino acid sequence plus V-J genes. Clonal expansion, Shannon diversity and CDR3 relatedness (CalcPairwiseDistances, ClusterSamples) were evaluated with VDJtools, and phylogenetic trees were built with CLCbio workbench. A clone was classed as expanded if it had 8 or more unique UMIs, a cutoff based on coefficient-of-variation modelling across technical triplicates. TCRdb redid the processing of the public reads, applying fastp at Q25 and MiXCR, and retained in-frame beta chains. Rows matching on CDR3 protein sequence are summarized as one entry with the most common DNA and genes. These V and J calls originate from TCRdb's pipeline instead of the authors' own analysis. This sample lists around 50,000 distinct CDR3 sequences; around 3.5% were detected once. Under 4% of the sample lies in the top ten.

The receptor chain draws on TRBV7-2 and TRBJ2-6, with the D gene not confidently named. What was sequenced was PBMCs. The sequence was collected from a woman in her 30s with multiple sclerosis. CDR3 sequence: CASSLRSAGANVLTF. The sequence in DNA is TGTGCCAGCAGCTTACGGTCAGCTGGGGCCAACGTCCTGACTTTC.